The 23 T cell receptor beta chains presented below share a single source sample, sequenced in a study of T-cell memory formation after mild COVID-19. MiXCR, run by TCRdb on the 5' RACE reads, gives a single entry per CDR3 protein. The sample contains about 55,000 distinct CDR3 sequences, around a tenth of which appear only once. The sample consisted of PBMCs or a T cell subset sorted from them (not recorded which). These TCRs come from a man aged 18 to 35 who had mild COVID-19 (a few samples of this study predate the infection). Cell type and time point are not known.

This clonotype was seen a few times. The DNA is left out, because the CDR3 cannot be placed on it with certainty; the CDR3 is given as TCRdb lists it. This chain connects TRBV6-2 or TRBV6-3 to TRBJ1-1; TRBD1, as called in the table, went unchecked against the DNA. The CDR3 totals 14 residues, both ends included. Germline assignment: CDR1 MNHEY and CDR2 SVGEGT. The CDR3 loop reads CASSSGQGTTEAFF.

DNA of the CDR3: TGTGCCAGCAGTCCCACCGGGACAAGGGGGTCCTACGAGCAGTACGTC. The encoded protein is CASSPTGTRGSYEQYV. V gene TRBV28 combines with J gene TRBJ2-7; possibly TRBD1 for D (6 bases). V was pared by 5 bases and J by 1 base, with 18 bases between. There are 16 residues in the CDR3. The germline CDR1 and CDR2 sequences are MDHEN and SYDVKM.

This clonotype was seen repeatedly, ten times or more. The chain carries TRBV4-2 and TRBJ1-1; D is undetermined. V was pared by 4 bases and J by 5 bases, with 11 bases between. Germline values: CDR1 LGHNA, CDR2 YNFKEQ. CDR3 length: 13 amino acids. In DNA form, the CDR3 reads TGTGCCAGCAGCCCCCAAGGTGGGACTGAAGCTTTCTTT. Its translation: CASSPQGGTEAFF.

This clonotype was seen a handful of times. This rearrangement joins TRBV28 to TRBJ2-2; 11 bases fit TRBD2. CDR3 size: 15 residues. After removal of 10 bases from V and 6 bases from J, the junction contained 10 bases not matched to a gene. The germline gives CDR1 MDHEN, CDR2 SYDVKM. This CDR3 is CATVAGGSGAGELFF. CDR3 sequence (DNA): TGTGCCACGGTAGCGGGGGGGAGCGGAGCCGGGGAGCTGTTTTTT.

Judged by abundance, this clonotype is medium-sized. The CDR3 protein is CASSQETANEKLFF. Here the CDR3 DNA reads TGTGCCAGCAGCCAAGAGACAGCTAATGAAAAACTGTTTTTT. The chain is built from TRBV4-2 and TRBJ1-4; possible D gene TRBD1, 5 bases. The germline V gene encodes CDR1 LGHNA and CDR2 YNFKEQ. Between the trimmed V and J ends, which lost 0 bases and 3 bases, there was a span of 5 bases. CDR3 length: 14 residues.

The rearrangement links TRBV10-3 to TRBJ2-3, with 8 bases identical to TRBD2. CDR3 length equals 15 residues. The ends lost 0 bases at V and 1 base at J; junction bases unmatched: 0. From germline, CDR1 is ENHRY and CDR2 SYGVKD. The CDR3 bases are TGTGCCATCAGTGAGTCGACTAGCGGCACAGATACGCAGTATTTT. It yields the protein CAISESTSGTDTQYF.

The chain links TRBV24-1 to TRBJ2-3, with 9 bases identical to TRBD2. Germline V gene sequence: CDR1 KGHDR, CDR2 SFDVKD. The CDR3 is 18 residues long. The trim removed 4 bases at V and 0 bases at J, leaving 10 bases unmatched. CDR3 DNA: TGTGCCACCAGTGACTCAACAGGCGGGGGGGGAAGCACAGATACGCAGTATTTT. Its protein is CATSDSTGGGGSTDTQYF.

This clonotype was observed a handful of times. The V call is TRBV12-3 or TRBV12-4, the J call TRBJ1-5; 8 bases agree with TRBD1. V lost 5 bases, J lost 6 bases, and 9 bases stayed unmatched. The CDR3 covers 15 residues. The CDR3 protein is CASSRDRGVVQPQHF. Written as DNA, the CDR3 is TGTGCCAGCAGTCGAGACAGGGGAGTGGTTCAGCCCCAGCATTTT.

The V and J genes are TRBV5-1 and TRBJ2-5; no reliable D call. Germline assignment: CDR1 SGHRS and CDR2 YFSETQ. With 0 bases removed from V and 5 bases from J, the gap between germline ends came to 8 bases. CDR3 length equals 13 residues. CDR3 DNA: TGCGCCAGCAGCTTGGTCCTAGAGGAGACCCAGTACTTC. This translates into CASSLVLEETQYF.

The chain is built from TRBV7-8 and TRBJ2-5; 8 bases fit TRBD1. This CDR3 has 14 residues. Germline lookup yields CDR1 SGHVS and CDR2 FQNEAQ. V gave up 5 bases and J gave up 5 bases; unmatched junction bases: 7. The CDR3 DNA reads TGTGCCAGCAGCCCAGGGGGCTATTCGGAGACCCAGTACTTC. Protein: CASSPGGYSETQYF. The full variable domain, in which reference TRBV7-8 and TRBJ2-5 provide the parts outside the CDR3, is GAGVSQSPRYKVAKRGQDVALRCDPISGHVSLFWYQQALGQGPEFLTYFQNEAQLDKSGLPSDRFFAERPEGSVSTLKIQRTQQEDSAVYLCASSPGGYSETQYFGPGTRLLVL.

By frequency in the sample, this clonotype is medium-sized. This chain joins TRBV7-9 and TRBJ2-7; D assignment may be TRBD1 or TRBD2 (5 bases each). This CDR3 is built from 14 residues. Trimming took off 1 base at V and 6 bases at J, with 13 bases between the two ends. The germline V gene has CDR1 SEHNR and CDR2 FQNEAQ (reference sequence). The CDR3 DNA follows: TGTGCCAGCAGCTTAGACGTGGCAGGGACCGAGCAGTACTTC. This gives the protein CASSLDVAGTEQYF. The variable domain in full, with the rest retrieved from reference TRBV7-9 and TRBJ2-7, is DTGVSQNPRHKITKRGQNVTFRCDPISEHNRLYWYRQTLGQGPEFLTYFQNEAQLEKSRLLSDRFSAERPKGSFSTLEIQRTEQGDSAMYLCASSLDVAGTEQYFGPGTRLTVT.

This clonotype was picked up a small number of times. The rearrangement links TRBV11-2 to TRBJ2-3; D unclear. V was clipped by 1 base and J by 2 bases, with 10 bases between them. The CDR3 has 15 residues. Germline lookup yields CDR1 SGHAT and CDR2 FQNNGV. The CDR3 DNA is TGTGCCAGCAGCTTAGTCCACAGAGACACAGATACGCAGTATTTT. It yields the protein CASSLVHRDTDTQYF.

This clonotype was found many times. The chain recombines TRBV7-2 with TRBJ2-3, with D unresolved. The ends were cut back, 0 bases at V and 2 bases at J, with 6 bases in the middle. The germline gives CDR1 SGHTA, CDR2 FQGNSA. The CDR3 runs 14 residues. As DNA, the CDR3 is TGTGCCAGCAGCTTAGCGCGAAACACAGATACGCAGTATTTT. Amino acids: CASSLARNTDTQYF.

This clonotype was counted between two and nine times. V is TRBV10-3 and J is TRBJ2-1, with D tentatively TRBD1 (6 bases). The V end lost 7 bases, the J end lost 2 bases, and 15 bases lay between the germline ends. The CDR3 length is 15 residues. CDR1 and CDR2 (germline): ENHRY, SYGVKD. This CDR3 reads CAITPFGGPYNEQFF. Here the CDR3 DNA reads TGTGCCATCACCCCCTTTGGGGGCCCCTACAATGAGCAGTTCTTC.

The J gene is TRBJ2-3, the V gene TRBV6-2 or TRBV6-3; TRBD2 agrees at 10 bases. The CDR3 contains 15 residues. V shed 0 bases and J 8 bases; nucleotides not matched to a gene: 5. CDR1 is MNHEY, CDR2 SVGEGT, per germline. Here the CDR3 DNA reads TGTGCCAGCAGTTACTCCCTAGCGGGGGAACTTACGCAGTATTTT. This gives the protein CASSYSLAGELTQYF.

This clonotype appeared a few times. The CDR3 DNA follows: TGTGCCAGCACCAAGGAGGGGAACACTGAAGCTTTCTTT. This gives the protein CASTKEGNTEAFF. The chain has TRBV7-2 and TRBJ1-1; no reliable D call. The CDR3 covers 13 residues. The V and J ends lost 7 bases and 1 base respectively, with 10 bases between them. Germline CDR1 and CDR2: SGHTA and FQGNSA.

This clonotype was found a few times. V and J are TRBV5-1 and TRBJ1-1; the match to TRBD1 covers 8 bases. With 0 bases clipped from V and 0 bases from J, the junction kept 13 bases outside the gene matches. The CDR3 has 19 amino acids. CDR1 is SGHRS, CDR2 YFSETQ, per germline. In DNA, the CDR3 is TGCGCCAGCAGCTTGGCCCGGACAGGGCCGAGGGGTATGAACACTGAAGCTTTCTTT. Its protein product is CASSLARTGPRGMNTEAFF.

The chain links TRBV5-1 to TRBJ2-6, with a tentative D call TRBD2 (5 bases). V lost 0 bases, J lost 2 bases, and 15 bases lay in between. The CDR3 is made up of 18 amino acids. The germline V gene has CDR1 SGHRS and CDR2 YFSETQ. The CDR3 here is CASSLEAGGVAGANVLTF. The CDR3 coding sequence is TGCGCCAGCAGCTTGGAGGCCGGAGGAGTTGCTGGGGCCAACGTCCTGACTTTC.

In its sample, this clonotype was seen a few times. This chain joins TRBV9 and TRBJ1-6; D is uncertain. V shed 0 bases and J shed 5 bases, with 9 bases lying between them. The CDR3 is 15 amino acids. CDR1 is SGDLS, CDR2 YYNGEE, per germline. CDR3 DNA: TGTGCCAGCAGCGTAGGCAGAATAGATAATTCACCCCTCCACTTT. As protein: CASSVGRIDNSPLHF.

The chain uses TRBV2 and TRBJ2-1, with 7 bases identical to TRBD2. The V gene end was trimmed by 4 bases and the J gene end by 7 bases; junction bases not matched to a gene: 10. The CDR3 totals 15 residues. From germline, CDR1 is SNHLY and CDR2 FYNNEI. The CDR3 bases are TGTGCCAGCAGTGGACGGGGAGGGAGAACGAATGAGCAGTTCTTC. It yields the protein CASSGRGGRTNEQFF. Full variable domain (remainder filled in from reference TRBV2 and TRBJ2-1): EPEVTQTPSHQVTQMGQEVILRCVPISNHLYFYWYRQILGQKVEFLVSFYNNEISEKSEIFDDQFSVERPDGSNFTLKIRSTKLEDSAMYFCASSGRGGRTNEQFFGPGTRLTVL.

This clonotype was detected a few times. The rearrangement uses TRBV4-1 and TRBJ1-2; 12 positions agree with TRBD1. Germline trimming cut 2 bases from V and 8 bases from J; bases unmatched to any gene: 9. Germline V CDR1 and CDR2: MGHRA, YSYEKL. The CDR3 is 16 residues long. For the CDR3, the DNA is TGCGCCAGCAGCCAACAAGGGACAGGGGGCCAAGGAGGCTACACCTTC. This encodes CASSQQGTGGQGGYTF.

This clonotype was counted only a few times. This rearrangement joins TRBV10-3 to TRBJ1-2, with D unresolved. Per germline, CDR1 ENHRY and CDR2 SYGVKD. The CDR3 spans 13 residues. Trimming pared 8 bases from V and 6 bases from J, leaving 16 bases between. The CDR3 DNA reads TGTGCCATCTCTAACGGGGAGGGAGATGGCTACACCTTC. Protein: CAISNGEGDGYTF.

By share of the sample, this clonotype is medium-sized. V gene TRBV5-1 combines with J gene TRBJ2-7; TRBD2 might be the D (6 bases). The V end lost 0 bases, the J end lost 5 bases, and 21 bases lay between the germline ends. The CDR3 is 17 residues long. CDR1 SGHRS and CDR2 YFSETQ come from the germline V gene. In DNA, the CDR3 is TGCGCCAGCAGCTTGGGATGGGCGTCTGGGGGGAAGGACGAGCAGTACTTC. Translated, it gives CASSLGWASGGKDEQYF.